The next 28 T cell receptor beta chains were all read from a single sample in a study of cytomegalovirus exposure and HLA in healthy donors. Amplification used 60 Vbeta primers and 13 Jbeta primers. Libraries were prepared by immunoSEQ multiplex PCR; TCRdb keeps only in-frame clonotypes and omits some of them. The data show 50,000 or so clones, roughly 81% seen once. The sample comprised PBMCs. Source of these receptors: a woman aged 40 to 49 in good health and CMV-seropositive.

The V call is TRBV6-5, the J call TRBJ1-1; D possibly corresponds to TRBD1 (6 bases). CDR1 is MNHEY and CDR2 is SVGAGI in the germline V gene. The CDR3 spans 13 residues. Trimming removed 7 bases from V and 1 base from J, with 10 bases in between. Written as DNA, the CDR3 is TGTGCCAGCAACCAGGGGCCGAACACTGAAGCTTTCTTT. Protein: CASNQGPNTEAFF.

V gene TRBV23-1 combines with J gene TRBJ2-5, with a weak D call TRBD2 (6 bases). Matching the DNA end better, TRBJ2-7 makes the J call doubtful. TRBV23-1 is identified as an open reading frame with a role that is uncertain. The CDR3 sequence is 13 residues long. As DNA, the CDR3 is TGCGCCAGCAGTCCCGGGGAGGTCGTCGAGCAGTACTTC. It encodes CASSPGEVVEQYF.

The V gene is TRBV7-3, the J gene TRBJ2-2, with D possibly matching TRBD2 (6 bases). This CDR3 region has 14 residues. Germline CDR1 and CDR2: SGHTA and FQGTGA. The V and J ends lost 5 bases and 7 bases respectively, with 14 bases between them. The CDR3: CASSLRGEVGELFF. CDR3 nucleotide sequence: TGTGCCAGCAGCCTGCGGGGAGAGGTCGGGGAGCTGTTTTTT.

V and J are TRBV4-1 and TRBJ2-5; D is uncertain. CDR3 length equals 13 residues. The V gene's germline CDR1 is MGHRA and CDR2 YSYEKL. V lost 2 bases to trimming and J lost 2 bases, with 6 bases between them. The CDR3 protein is CASSQPTQETQYF. As DNA, the CDR3 is TGCGCCAGCAGCCAACCGACACAAGAGACCCAGTACTTC.

The V gene is TRBV5-8, the J gene TRBJ1-6; 9 bases are shared with TRBD1. J lost 9 bases, V lost 0 bases, and 4 bases had no gene match. Germline V lookup: CDR1 SGHTS, CDR2 YDEGEE. The CDR3 spans 15 residues. The CDR3 bases are TGTGCCAGCAGCTTGGCCGGGACAGGGAGTTCACCCCTCCACTTT. It specifies CASSLAGTGSSPLHF.

This clone is a singleton in its sample. This chain uses TRBV6-5 with TRBJ2-1; TRBD2 matches 8 bases. The V gene's germline CDR1 is MNHEY and CDR2 SVGAGI. The V segment lost 7 bases and the J segment 0 bases; nucleotides outside the gene matches: 5. The CDR3 totals 15 residues. For the CDR3, the DNA is TGTGCCAGCACGGGCCTAGCGGGCTCCTACAATGAGCAGTTCTTC. As protein: CASTGLAGSYNEQFF.

This chain uses TRBV10-3 with TRBJ2-5; 10 positions match TRBD2. CDR1 and CDR2 from the germline V gene are ENHRY and SYGVKD. Losses at the gene ends were 3 bases for V and 5 bases for J; bases not matched to a gene: 6. The CDR3 extends over 15 amino acids. CDR3 in amino acids: CAISDQRGGQETQYF. DNA for the CDR3: TGTGCCATCAGTGACCAGCGGGGGGGCCAGGAGACCCAGTACTTC.

This clone has just a few counts. V usage is TRBV7-8 and J usage is TRBJ2-6; the D is unclear. Trimming took off 1 base at V and 2 bases at J, with 9 bases between the two ends. This CDR3 contains 16 residues. Per germline, CDR1 SGHVS and CDR2 FQNEAQ. The CDR3 loop reads CASSLVGLPGANVLTF. As DNA, the CDR3 is TGTGCCAGCAGCTTAGTTGGGCTCCCTGGGGCCAACGTCCTGACTTTC.

The CDR3 sequence: CASSDSSYEQYF. CDR3 nucleotide sequence: TGTGCCAGCAGCGATAGCTCCTACGAGCAGTACTTC. The J gene is TRBJ2-7, the V gene TRBV7-6; D unresolved. This CDR3 contains 12 residues. Germline values: CDR1 SGHVS, CDR2 FNYEAQ. V lost 5 bases, J lost 0 bases, and 5 bases lay in between.

Regarding this clone: One junction end disagrees with the germline gene, perhaps due to a read error. The J gene is TRBJ1-5, the V gene TRBV6-1; tentatively, D is TRBD1 (6 bases). Germline loops: CDR1 MNHNS, CDR2 SASEGT. The CDR3 totals 13 residues. In nucleotides, the CDR3 is TGTGCCAGCAGTGAAGCTGGGACACGGGTCCCCTCTTTT. Protein product: CASSEAGTRVPSF.

This chain uses TRBV6-5 with TRBJ1-1, with 9 nucleotides matching TRBD1. With V trimmed by 5 bases and J by 3 bases, 7 bases remained unmatched. CDR1 is MNHEY, CDR2 SVGAGI, per germline. The CDR3 runs to 15 residues. CDR3 sequence: CASSRHDRGDTEAFF. The CDR3 coding sequence is TGTGCCAGCAGTCGCCACGACAGGGGGGACACTGAAGCTTTCTTT.

The J gene is TRBJ2-7, the V gene TRBV10-3; TRBD1 is a possible D gene (6 bases). Germline V CDR1 and CDR2: ENHRY, SYGVKD. The germline V and J ends were trimmed by 3 bases and 8 bases, with 20 bases remaining between them. The length of the CDR3 is 15 residues. CDR3 bases: TGTGCCATCAGTGAAATTCGACAGGAGACTTGGAAGCAGTACTTC. It specifies CAISEIRQETWKQYF.

The CDR3 region is CAPKRGTRYEQYF. The CDR3 DNA reads TGTGCCCCTAAACGGGGGACGAGATACGAGCAGTACTTC. This sequence joins TRBV19 and TRBJ2-7; D may be TRBD2 (6 bases). The CDR3 has 13 residues. Trimming left V 11 bases short and J 4 bases short, with 18 bases between. Germline assignment: CDR1 LNHDA and CDR2 SQIVND (reference sequence).

The chain joins TRBV7-8 to TRBJ2-7, with a possible D match to TRBD2 (5 bases). CDR1 is SGHVS and CDR2 is FQNEAQ in the germline V gene. The length of the CDR3 is 14 residues. With 4 bases removed from V and 2 bases from J, the gap between germline ends came to 12 bases. This CDR3 is CASSYGLGTYEQYF. The CDR3 coding sequence is TGTGCCAGCAGCTACGGACTGGGGACCTACGAGCAGTACTTC.

The chain combines TRBV30 with TRBJ1-4; 7 bases align to TRBD1. Trimming removed 3 bases from V and 6 bases from J; junction bases left unmatched: 7. Germline V gene lookup returns CDR1 GTSNPN and CDR2 SVGIG (reference sequence). CDR3 length: 14 residues. CDR3 sequence (DNA): TGTGCCTGGAGGTCAGGGGGGACCTATGAAAAACTGTTTTTT. Its translation: CAWRSGGTYEKLFF.

The chain carries TRBV14 and TRBJ1-1; D is uncertain. The CDR3 has 12 amino acids. V lost 3 bases, J lost 10 bases, and 12 bases lay in between. Germline V gene data show CDR1 as SGHDN and CDR2 as FVKESK. The CDR3 coding sequence is TGTGCCAGCAGCCAGACTGATCTGCGAGCTTTCTTT. Translation gives CASSQTDLRAFF.

V is TRBV9 and J is TRBJ2-6; D perhaps matches TRBD2 (6 bases). Germline values: CDR1 SGDLS, CDR2 YYNGEE. The CDR3 runs 18 residues. The V and J ends lost 0 bases and 3 bases respectively, with 16 bases between them. As DNA, the CDR3 is TGTGCCAGCAGCGTAGCTACGGCGGGGACTGATGGGGCCAACGTCCTGACTTTC. Protein sequence: CASSVATAGTDGANVLTF.

J is TRBJ2-7 and V is TRBV5-1; TRBD2 aligns across 8 bases. The CDR3 has 13 residues. From germline, CDR1 is SGHRS and CDR2 YFSETQ. The V and J ends lost 2 bases and 4 bases, in that order; junction bases with no gene match: 2. CDR3: CASSFAGGYEQYF. CDR3 sequence (DNA): TGCGCCAGCAGCTTCGCGGGGGGATACGAGCAGTACTTC. The variable domain in full, completed from reference TRBV5-1 and TRBJ2-7, reads KAGVTQTPRYLIKTRGQQVTLSCSPISGHRSVSWYQQTPGQGLQFLFEYFSETQRNKGNFPGRFSGRQFSNSRSEMNVSTLELGDSALYLCASSFAGGYEQYFGPGTRLTVT.

The chain uses TRBV11-2 and TRBJ2-7; maybe TRBD2 (6 bases). The germline gives CDR1 SGHAT, CDR2 FQNNGV. The CDR3 covers 14 residues. V was pared by 8 bases and J by 1 base, with 15 bases between. This CDR3 reads CASGLNGGSYEQYF. The DNA of the CDR3 is TGTGCCAGCGGACTGAACGGGGGATCCTACGAGCAGTACTTC.

The chain carries TRBV9 and TRBJ1-2; TRBD1 matches at 9 bases. The V and J ends lost 0 bases and 4 bases, in that order; junction bases with no gene match: 7. CDR3 length: 16 amino acids. Germline V gene data show CDR1 as SGDLS and CDR2 as YYNGEE. CDR3 in DNA: TGTGCCAGCAGCGTAGATCCCGGACAGGGGCGCTATGGCTACACCTTC. Residues: CASSVDPGQGRYGYTF.

This chain uses TRBV5-1 with TRBJ1-3, with TRBD1 matching 10 bases. CDR1 SGHRS and CDR2 YFSETQ come from the germline V gene. Trimming removed 0 bases from V and 8 bases from J; junction bases left unmatched: 2. CDR3 size: 14 residues. The CDR3 DNA sequence: TGCGCCAGCAGCTTGGGGGACAGGGGAGACACCATATATTTT. Amino acid sequence: CASSLGDRGDTIYF.

This clone was counted once. In the same sample, other DNA sequences code for this CDR3. The V and J genes are TRBV5-1 and TRBJ1-2, with D hard to call. The V end was cut by 0 bases, the J end by 1 base, with 7 bases between. Germline lookup yields CDR1 SGHRS and CDR2 YFSETQ. The CDR3 length is 14 residues. The CDR3 protein is CASSLDRGNYGYTF. Here the CDR3 DNA reads TGCGCCAGCAGCTTGGATCGGGGTAACTATGGCTACACCTTC.

The chain employs TRBV6-5 and TRBJ1-1, with no clear D. Germline V gene data show CDR1 as MNHEY and CDR2 as SVGAGI. CDR3 length: 15 amino acids. Trimming left V 5 bases short and J 0 bases short, with 13 bases between. The CDR3 loop reads CASSRGINMNTEAFF. The CDR3 nucleotides read TGTGCCAGCAGTCGTGGCATTAACATGAACACTGAAGCTTTCTTT.

V is TRBV15 and J is TRBJ1-5, with TRBD1 identical over 9 bases. Germline-derived CDR1 and CDR2 are LNHNV and YYDKDF (reference sequence). J lost 3 bases, V lost 3 bases, and 3 bases had no gene match. The length of the CDR3 is 15 residues. The CDR3 reads CATSSRQGVNQPQHF. The CDR3 nucleotides are TGTGCCACCAGCAGTCGACAGGGGGTCAATCAGCCCCAGCATTTT.

The chain is built from TRBV7-2 and TRBJ2-7; 8 nucleotides line up with TRBD1. The ends lost 6 bases at V and 3 bases at J; junction bases unmatched: 10. This CDR3 has 15 residues. From germline, CDR1 is SGHTA and CDR2 FQGNSA. The CDR3 nucleotides read TGTGCCAGCAGACCGGGCGGGACAGGAGGCTACGAGCAGTACTTC. This codes for CASRPGGTGGYEQYF.

This clone has a single count. The chain combines TRBV2 with TRBJ2-1; 8 nucleotides match TRBD2. J gave up 0 bases and V 7 bases, and 5 bases lay outside the gene matches. This CDR3 comprises 15 residues. Germline V CDR1 and CDR2: SNHLY, FYNNEI. The CDR3 is CASTGGASSYNEQFF. The CDR3 DNA reads TGTGCCAGCACCGGGGGGGCGAGCTCCTACAATGAGCAGTTCTTC.

This clone was observed a single time. The chain links TRBV7-9 to TRBJ2-7; weak D call: TRBD1 (5 bases). Germline assignment: CDR1 SEHNR and CDR2 FQNEAQ (reference sequence). Trimming took 3 bases from V and 2 from J, leaving 11 bases between them. The CDR3 loop spans 14 amino acids. The CDR3 bases are TGTGCCAGCAGCTTGACGGACAAGCCCTACGAGCAGTACTTC. Its translation is CASSLTDKPYEQYF.

To note about this clone: At one end the junction does not follow the germline gene, possibly because of a read error. This sample includes further DNA sequences coding for the same CDR3. The chain recombines TRBV7-9 with TRBJ2-3; the match to TRBD2 covers 7 bases. This CDR3 contains 17 residues. Germline V gives CDR1 SEHNR, CDR2 FQNEAQ (reference sequence). CDR3 protein: CASSSPPLGGSTDTQYF. CDR3 nucleotides: TGCGCCAGCAGCTCTCCCCCCTTGGGGGGGAGCACAGATACGCAGTATTTT.